Presented here are 18 T cell receptor gamma chains from one specimen sequenced in a study of gamma delta lymphoproliferative disorders and STAT genes. Genomic DNA from isolated PBMCs served as the sequencing template. TCRdb re-processed the multiplex PCR reads via CATT. The sample lists around 2,000 gamma-chain clones; roughly 8.9% were seen once. Sequencing was done on a sample of blood. These receptors were taken from a human donor with gamma-delta T-cell large granular lymphocyte leukemia.

Within the sample, this clone is medium-sized (0.01 to 0.1%). Different DNA sequences within this sample yield the same CDR3. V is TRGV4 and J is TRGJ1 or TRGJ2. Since TCRdb gives no J gene, matching the DNA to germline was used here to assign it. After removal of 1 base from V and 8 bases from J, the junction contained 5 bases not matched to a gene. Per the germline V gene, CDR1 is EGSTGY and CDR2 is YDSYTSSV. The CDR3 loop spans 12 amino acids. The CDR3, as DNA: TGTGCCACCTGGGATGGCCAAAATAAGAAACTCTTT. Translating it yields CATWDGQNKKLF.

By frequency in the sample, this clone is medium-sized (0.01 to 0.1%). Other DNA sequences in this specimen translate into the identical CDR3. The chain is built from TRGV11 and TRGJ1 or TRGJ2. Since TCRdb gives no J gene, matching the DNA to germline was used here to assign it. TRGV11 qualifies as an ORF whose function is uncertain. The CDR3 extends over 13 amino acids. Trimming removed 0 bases from V and 4 bases from J; junction bases left unmatched: 0. This CDR3 reads CACWIRHYYKKLF. DNA of the CDR3: TGTGCCTGCTGGATTAGGCACTATTATAAGAAACTCTTT.

By share of the sample, this clone is medium-sized. CDR3: CAAWDIWLPSNYYKKLF. CDR3 nucleotide sequence: TGTGCTGCGTGGGACATCTGGCTCCCTTCGAATTATTATAAGAAACTCTTT. The chain couples TRGV10 to TRGJ1 or TRGJ2. Here the J gene came from matching the DNA to germline, since TCRdb omits it. TRGV10 is an ORF for which the function is uncertain. The CDR3 length is 17 residues. J gave up 0 bases and V 8 bases, and 17 bases lay outside the gene matches.

The rearrangement links TRGV8 to TRGJ1 or TRGJ2. TCRdb lists no J gene, so it was determined here by aligning the DNA to germline. This CDR3 has 16 amino acids. Germline V gives CDR1 VENAVY, CDR2 YDSYNSRV. Germline trimming cut 1 base from V and 3 bases from J; bases unmatched to any gene: 12. In nucleotides, the CDR3 is TGTGCCACCTGGGATAGCCCTTTGGTACCTTATTATAAGAAACTCTTT. Amino acid sequence: CATWDSPLVPYYKKLF.

In its sample, this clone ranks as medium-sized (0.01 to 0.1%). The chain recombines TRGV11 with TRGJP2. TCRdb gives no J gene; it was assigned here by matching the DNA to germline. TRGV11 is labeled an ORF, and its function is uncertain. This CDR3 has 20 amino acids. V was clipped by 0 bases and J by 4 bases; unmatched bases: 17. In nucleotides, the CDR3 is TGTGCCTGCTGGATTAGGCACGGGAATGAGGCCCCCGTTAGTGATTGGATCAAGACGTTT. Its translation is CACWIRHGNEAPVSDWIKTF.

This clone was counted only a few times. The rearrangement joins TRGV3 to TRGJ1 or TRGJ2. As TCRdb names no J gene, one was assigned here on the basis of a DNA match to germline. CDR1 and CDR2 from the germline V gene are VTNTFY and YDVSTARD (reference sequence). The junction had 6 bases not matched to a gene; V was cut back by 5 bases and J by 5 bases. The CDR3 is 12 residues long. This CDR3 reads CATWVTDYKKLF. The DNA of the CDR3 is TGTGCCACCTGGGTTACGGATTATAAGAAACTCTTT.

This clone appeared a few times. The J gene is uncalled and the V gene is TRGV3. Germline lookup yields CDR1 VTNTFY and CDR2 YDVSTARD (reference sequence). CDR3 length equals 15 residues. The CDR3 nucleotides read TGTGCCACCTGGGCCGACTATTTTAAGAAACTACAGACACTCTTT. It translates to CATWADYFKKLQTLF.

By sample share, this clone is medium-sized. The genes are TRGV10 and TRGJ1 or TRGJ2. The J gene comes from matching the DNA to germline here; TCRdb lacks it. TRGV10 falls under the ORF class, with uncertain function. This CDR3 spans 14 amino acids. V dropped 8 bases and J dropped 1; count of bases not matched to a gene: 9. The CDR3 is CAAWDYVNYYKKLF. The CDR3 bases are TGTGCTGCGTGGGATTATGTTAATTATTATAAGAAACTCTTT.

This clone qualifies as medium-sized. V gene TRGV4 combines with J gene TRGJ1 or TRGJ2. TCRdb leaves out the J gene; it was filled in here by matching the DNA to germline. Per the germline V gene, CDR1 is EGSTGY and CDR2 is YDSYTSSV. The CDR3 loop spans 12 amino acids. V lost 5 bases and J lost 4; bases outside the gene matches: 5. CDR3 amino acids: CATWAQYYKKLF. The DNA of the CDR3 is TGTGCCACCTGGGCCCAATATTATAAGAAACTCTTT.

Judged by abundance, this clone is medium-sized (0.01 to 0.1%). The rearrangement uses TRGV2 and TRGJ1 or TRGJ2. In the absence of a J gene in TCRdb, the DNA was matched to germline to assign it here. This CDR3 has 12 amino acids. V was clipped by 0 bases and J by 7 bases; unmatched bases: 3. Germline assignment: CDR1 EGSNGY and CDR2 YDSYNSKV. CDR3 DNA: TGTGCCACCTGGGACGGGCTGTATAAGAAACTCTTT. It codes for CATWDGLYKKLF.

By sample fraction, this clone is medium-sized (0.01 to 0.1%). This chain connects TRGV2 to TRGJ1 or TRGJ2. TCRdb leaves out the J gene; it was filled in here by matching the DNA to germline. This CDR3 is 11 amino acids long. Looked up from germline, CDR1 is EGSNGY and CDR2 is YDSYNSKV. The V gene end was trimmed by 1 base and the J gene end by 7 bases; junction bases not matched to a gene: 1. The CDR3 reads CATWDGYKKLF. The DNA of the CDR3 is TGTGCCACCTGGGACGGATATAAGAAACTCTTT.

The V call is TRGV5, the J call TRGJ1 or TRGJ2. The J gene, not given by TCRdb, was assigned here from a germline match of the nucleotide sequence. The trim removed 0 bases at V and 3 bases at J, leaving 5 bases unmatched. The length of the CDR3 is 14 residues. Germline V CDR1 and CDR2: VINAFY, YDVSNSKD. This chain's CDR3 is CATWDRTVYYKKLF. As DNA, the CDR3 is TGTGCCACCTGGGACAGGACTGTTTATTATAAGAAACTCTTT.

The chain has TRGV4 and TRGJ1 or TRGJ2. Assignment of the J gene here rests on matching the DNA to germline, because TCRdb gives none. Per germline, CDR1 EGSTGY and CDR2 YDSYTSSV. The CDR3 loop spans 12 amino acids. V trimming: 2 bases; J trimming: 6 bases; junction bases outside the gene matches: 4. In nucleotides, the CDR3 is TGTGCCACCTGGGATGAACGTTATAAGAAACTCTTT. Translating gives CATWDERYKKLF.

In its sample, this clone was seen a few times. CDR3 DNA: TGTGCCTTGTGGGAGGACTATAAGAAACTCTTT. Translated: CALWEDYKKLF. J is TRGJ1 or TRGJ2 and V is TRGV9. In the absence of a J gene in TCRdb, the DNA was matched to germline to assign it here. Looked up from germline, CDR1 is GITISATS and CDR2 is ISYDGTV (reference sequence). There are 11 residues in the CDR3. V gave up 2 bases and J gave up 7 bases; unmatched junction bases: 2.

The chain couples TRGV10 to TRGJ1 or TRGJ2. The J gene, absent from TCRdb, was called here by matching the DNA to germline. TRGV10 belongs to the ORF category, with a function that is uncertain. CDR3 length equals 16 residues. Trimming took 8 bases from V and 1 from J; bases not matched to a gene: 15. CDR3 sequence: CAAWDLPPLNYYKKLF. DNA of the CDR3: TGTGCTGCGTGGGATCTCCCACCTTTAAATTATTATAAGAAACTCTTT.

This clone was seen a handful of times. A read error is likely here: a far larger clone is one base away. Other DNA sequences from this sample encode an identical CDR3 as well. The rearrangement joins TRGV9 to TRGJP. Here the J gene was assigned by germline matching of the DNA, as TCRdb has none. The germline CDR1 and CDR2 sequences are GITISATS and ISYDGTV (reference sequence). There are 15 residues in the CDR3. This CDR3 reads CALWDTELGKKIKVF. The DNA of the CDR3 is TGTGCCCTGTGGGATACAGAGTTGGGCAAAAAAATCAAGGTATTT.

In this sample, this clone turned up a few times. The CDR3 here is CATWDGPGYYKKLF. In nucleotides, the CDR3 is TGTGCCACCTGGGACGGGCCGGGGTATTATAAGAAACTCTTT. This sequence joins TRGV2 and TRGJ1 or TRGJ2. TCRdb offers no J gene call, so here the DNA was matched to germline to obtain one. The CDR3 totals 14 residues. Germline CDR1 reads EGSNGY; CDR2 reads YDSYNSKV. The J segment lost 4 bases and the V segment lost 0 bases, leaving 6 bases of the junction unmatched.

V is TRGV2 and J is TRGJP2. TCRdb is silent on the J gene; assignment here came from matching the DNA to germline. Germline V CDR1 and CDR2: EGSNGY, YDSYNSKV. The CDR3 has 16 residues. After removal of 0 bases from V and 1 base from J, the junction contained 5 bases not matched to a gene. CDR3 loop: CATWDGGTSSDWIKTF. The DNA of the CDR3 is TGTGCCACCTGGGACGGGGGTACTAGTAGTGATTGGATCAAGACGTTT.